This T cell receptor (beta chain) was captured in a study of T cells after yellow fever vaccination. Study-wide results and caveats: The secondary response peaked faster, at day 5 versus 15, but was weaker.

Germline loops: CDR1 SEHNR, CDR2 FQNEAQ (reference sequence). This CDR3 spans 13 amino acids. The V end was cut by 5 bases, the J end by 6 bases, with 11 bases between. TCRdb redid the calling of the 5' RACE reads with MiXCR, one entry per CDR3 protein. The repertoire holds some 340,000 distinct CDR3 sequences, with over 4% as singletons. This clonotype occurred many times. Antigen unknown. V gene TRBV7-9 combines with J gene TRBJ1-5; D not certain. The TCR was taken from a man between 18 and 29 years old who received the YFV17D yellow fever vaccine. Sample: PBMCs, taken 5 days after the yellow fever booster vaccination. CDR3 DNA: TGTGCCAGCAGCCTTGACTGGGGTCAGCCCCAGCATTTT. Translation: CASSLDWGQPQHF. The full variable domain, completed using reference TRBV7-9 and TRBJ1-5, is DTGVSQNPRHKITKRGQNVTFRCDPISEHNRLYWYRQTLGQGPEFLTYFQNEAQLEKSRLLSDRFSAERPKGSFSTLEIQRTEQGDSAMYLCASSLDWGQPQHFGDGTRLSIL.